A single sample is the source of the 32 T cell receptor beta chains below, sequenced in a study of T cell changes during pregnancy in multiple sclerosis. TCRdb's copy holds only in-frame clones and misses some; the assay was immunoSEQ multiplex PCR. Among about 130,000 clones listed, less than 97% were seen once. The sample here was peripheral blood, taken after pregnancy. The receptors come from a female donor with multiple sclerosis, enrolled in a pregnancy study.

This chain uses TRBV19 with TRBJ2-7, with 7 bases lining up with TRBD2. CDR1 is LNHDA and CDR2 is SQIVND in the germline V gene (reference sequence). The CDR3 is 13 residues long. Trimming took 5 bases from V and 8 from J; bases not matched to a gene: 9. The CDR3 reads CASSSKKAGKQYF. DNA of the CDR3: TGTGCCAGTAGTTCAAAGAAAGCGGGGAAGCAGTACTTC.

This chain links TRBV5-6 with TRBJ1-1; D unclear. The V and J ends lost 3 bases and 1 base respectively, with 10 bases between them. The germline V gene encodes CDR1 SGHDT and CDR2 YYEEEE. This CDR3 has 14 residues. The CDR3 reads CASSYDGRNTEAFF. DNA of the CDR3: TGTGCCAGCAGCTATGATGGTAGGAACACTGAAGCTTTCTTT. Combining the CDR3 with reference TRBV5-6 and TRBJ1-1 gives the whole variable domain DAGVTQSPTHLIKTRGQQVTLRCSPKSGHDTVSWYQQALGQGPQFIFQYYEEEERQRGNFPDRFSGHQFPNYSSELNVNALLLGDSALYLCASSYDGRNTEAFFGQGTRLTVV.

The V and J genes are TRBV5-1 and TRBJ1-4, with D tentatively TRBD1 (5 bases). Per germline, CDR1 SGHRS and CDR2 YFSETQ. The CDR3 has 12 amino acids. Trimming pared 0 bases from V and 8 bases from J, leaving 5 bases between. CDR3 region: CASSLGGEKLFF. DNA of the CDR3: TGCGCCAGCAGCTTGGGGGGCGAAAAACTGTTTTTT.

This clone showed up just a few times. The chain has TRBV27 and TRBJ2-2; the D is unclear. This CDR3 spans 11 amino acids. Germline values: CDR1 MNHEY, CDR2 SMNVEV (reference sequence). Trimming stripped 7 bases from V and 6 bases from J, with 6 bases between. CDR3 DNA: TGTGCCAGCATGTATGCCGGGGAGCTGTTTTTT. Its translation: CASMYAGELFF.

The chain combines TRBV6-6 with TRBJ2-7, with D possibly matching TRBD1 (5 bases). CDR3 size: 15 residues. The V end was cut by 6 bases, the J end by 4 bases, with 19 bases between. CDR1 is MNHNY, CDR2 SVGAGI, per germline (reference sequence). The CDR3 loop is CASSSQTAGLYEQYF. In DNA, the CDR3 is TGTGCCAGCAGCTCACAAACGGCAGGGCTATACGAGCAGTACTTC.

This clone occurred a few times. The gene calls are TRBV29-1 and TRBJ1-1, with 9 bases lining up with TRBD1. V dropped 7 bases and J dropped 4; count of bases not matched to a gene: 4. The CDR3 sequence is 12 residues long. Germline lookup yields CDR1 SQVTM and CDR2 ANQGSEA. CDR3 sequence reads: CSGGDRVTEAFF. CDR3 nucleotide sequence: TGCAGCGGGGGGGACAGGGTCACTGAAGCTTTCTTT.

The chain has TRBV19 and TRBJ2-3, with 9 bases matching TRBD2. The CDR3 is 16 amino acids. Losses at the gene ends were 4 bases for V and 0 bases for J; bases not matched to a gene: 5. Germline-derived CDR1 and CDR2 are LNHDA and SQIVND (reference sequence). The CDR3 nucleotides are TGTGCCAGTAGTAGGGCGGGAGGGGGTAGCACAGATACGCAGTATTTT. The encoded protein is CASSRAGGGSTDTQYF.

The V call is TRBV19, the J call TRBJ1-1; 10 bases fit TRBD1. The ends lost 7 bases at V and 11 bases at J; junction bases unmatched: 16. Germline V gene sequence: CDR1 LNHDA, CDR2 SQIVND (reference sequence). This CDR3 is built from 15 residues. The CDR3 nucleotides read TGTGCCAGTACACATGGGACAGGGGCTTTAGGTGGGGCTTTCTTT. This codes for CASTHGTGALGGAFF.

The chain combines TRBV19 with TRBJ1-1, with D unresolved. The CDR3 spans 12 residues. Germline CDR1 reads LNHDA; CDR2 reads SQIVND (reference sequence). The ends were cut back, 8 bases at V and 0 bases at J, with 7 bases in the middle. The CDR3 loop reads CASGQVNTEAFF. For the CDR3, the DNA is TGTGCCAGTGGCCAGGTGAACACTGAAGCTTTCTTT.

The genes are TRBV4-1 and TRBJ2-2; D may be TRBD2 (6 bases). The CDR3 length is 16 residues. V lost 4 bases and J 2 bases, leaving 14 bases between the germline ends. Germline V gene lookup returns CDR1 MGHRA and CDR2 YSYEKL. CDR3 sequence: CASSLTPGDNTGELFF. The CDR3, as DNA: TGCGCCAGCAGCCTAACGCCGGGAGACAACACCGGGGAGCTGTTTTTT.

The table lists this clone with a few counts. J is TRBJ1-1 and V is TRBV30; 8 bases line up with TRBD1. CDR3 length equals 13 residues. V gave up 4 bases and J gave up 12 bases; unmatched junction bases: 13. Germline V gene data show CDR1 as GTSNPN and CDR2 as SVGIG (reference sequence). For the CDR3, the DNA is TGTGCCTGGAAATTCGGGACAGGTCCTCTTTCTTTCTTT. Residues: CAWKFGTGPLSFF.

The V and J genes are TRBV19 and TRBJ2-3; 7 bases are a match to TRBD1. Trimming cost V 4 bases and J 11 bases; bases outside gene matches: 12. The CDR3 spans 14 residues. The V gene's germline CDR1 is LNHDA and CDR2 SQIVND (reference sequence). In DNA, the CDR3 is TGTGCCAGTAGTAACCGGGACAGACCCGTTGGGCAGTATTTT. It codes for CASSNRDRPVGQYF. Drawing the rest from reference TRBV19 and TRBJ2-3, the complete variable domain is DGGITQSPKYLFRKEGQNVTLSCEQNLNHDAMYWYRQDPGQGLRLIYYSQIVNDFQKGDIAEGYSVSREKKESFPLTVTSAQKNPTAFYLCASSNRDRPVGQYFGPGTRLTVL.

The CDR3 nucleotides read TGTGCCAGTAGTATCCTCGGGGGTTTTCATGAGCAGTTCTTC. Translating gives CASSILGGFHEQFF. V gene TRBV19 combines with J gene TRBJ2-1; D is perhaps TRBD2 (6 bases). The germline V gene has CDR1 LNHDA and CDR2 SQIVND (reference sequence). The CDR3 is 14 amino acids. Trimming took off 3 bases at V and 8 bases at J, with 14 bases between the two ends.

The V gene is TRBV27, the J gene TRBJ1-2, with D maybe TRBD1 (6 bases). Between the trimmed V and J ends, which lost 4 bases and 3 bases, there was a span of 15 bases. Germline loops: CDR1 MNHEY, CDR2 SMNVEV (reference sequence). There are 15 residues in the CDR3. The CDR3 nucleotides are TGTGCCAGCAGTTCCGGGACAATTCTGGACTATGGCTACACCTTC. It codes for CASSSGTILDYGYTF.

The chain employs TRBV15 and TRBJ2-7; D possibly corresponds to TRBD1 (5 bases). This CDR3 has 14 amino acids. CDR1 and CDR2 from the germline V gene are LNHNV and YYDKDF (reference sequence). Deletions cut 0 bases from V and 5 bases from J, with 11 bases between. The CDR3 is CATSRDRGRNEQYF. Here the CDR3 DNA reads TGTGCCACCAGCAGAGATAGGGGCAGGAACGAGCAGTACTTC.

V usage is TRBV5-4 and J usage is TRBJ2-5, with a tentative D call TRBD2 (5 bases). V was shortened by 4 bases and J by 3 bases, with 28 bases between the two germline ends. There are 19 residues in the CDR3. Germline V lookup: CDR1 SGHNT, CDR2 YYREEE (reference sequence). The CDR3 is CASSPGFEGTINSKETQYF. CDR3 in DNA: TGTGCCAGCAGCCCTGGGTTTGAGGGCACGATAAACTCTAAAGAGACCCAGTACTTC.

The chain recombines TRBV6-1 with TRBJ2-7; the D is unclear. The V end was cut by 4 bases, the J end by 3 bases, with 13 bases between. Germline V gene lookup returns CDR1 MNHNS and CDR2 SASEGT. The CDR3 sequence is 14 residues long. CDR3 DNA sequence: TGTGCCAGCAGTGGAAAGCTGGGCAGCTACGAGCAGTACTTC. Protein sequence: CASSGKLGSYEQYF.

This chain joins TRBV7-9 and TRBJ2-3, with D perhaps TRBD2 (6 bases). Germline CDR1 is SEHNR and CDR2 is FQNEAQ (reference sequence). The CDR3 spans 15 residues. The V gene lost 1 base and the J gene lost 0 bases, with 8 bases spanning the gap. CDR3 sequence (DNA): TGTGCCAGCAGCTTAGGGAGGGCCAGCACAGATACGCAGTATTTT. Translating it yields CASSLGRASTDTQYF.

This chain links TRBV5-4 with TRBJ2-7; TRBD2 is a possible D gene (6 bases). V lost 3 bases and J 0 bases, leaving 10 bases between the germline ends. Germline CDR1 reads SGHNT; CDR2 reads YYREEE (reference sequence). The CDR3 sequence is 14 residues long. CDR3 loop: CASSSSGLSYEQYF. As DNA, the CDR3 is TGTGCCAGCAGCTCGTCGGGACTCTCCTACGAGCAGTACTTC.

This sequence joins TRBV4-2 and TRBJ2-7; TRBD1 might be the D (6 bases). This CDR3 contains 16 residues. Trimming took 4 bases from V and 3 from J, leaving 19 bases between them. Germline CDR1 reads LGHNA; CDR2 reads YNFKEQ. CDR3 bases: TGTGCCAGCAGCCGACGCACCCGGGACAAGGACTACGAGCAGTACTTC. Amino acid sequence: CASSRRTRDKDYEQYF.

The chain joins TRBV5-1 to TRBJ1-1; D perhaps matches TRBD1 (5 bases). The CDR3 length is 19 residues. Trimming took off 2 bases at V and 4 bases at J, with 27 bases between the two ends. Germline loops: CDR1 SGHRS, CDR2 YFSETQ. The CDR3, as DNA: TGCGCCAGCAGCTTCGCCTCTCCGGGACTCCCCCGGCTGGGCACTGAAGCTTTCTTT. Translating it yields CASSFASPGLPRLGTEAFF.

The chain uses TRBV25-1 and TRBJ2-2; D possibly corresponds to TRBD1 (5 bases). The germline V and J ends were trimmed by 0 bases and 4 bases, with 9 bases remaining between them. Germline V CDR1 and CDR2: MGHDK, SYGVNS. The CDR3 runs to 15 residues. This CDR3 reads CASSEYKQGTGELFF. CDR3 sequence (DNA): TGTGCCAGCAGTGAATATAAGCAGGGCACCGGGGAGCTGTTTTTT.

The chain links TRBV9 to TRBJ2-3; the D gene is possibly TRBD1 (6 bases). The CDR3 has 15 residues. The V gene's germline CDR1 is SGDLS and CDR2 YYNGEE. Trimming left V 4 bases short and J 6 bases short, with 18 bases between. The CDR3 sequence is CASSPEGELRDTQYF. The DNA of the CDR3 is TGTGCCAGCAGCCCAGAGGGGGAGTTGAGGGATACGCAGTATTTT.

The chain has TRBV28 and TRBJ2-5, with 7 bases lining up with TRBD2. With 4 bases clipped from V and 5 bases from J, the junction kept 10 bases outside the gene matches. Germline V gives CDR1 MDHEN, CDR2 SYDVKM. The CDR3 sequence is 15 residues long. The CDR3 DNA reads TGTGCCAGCAGTTCAAGCGGGGTCGGGGGGGAGACCCAGTACTTC. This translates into CASSSSGVGGETQYF.

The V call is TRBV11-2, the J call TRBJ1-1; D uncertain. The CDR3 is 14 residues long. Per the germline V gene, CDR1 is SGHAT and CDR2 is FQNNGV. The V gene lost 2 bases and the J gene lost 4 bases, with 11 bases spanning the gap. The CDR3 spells CASSLQVLGTEAFF. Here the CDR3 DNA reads TGTGCCAGCAGCTTACAGGTTCTGGGCACTGAAGCTTTCTTT.

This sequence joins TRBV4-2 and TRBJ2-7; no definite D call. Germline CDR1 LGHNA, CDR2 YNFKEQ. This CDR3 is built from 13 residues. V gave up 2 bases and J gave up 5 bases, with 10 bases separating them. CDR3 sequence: CASSQMELNEQYF. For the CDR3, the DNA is TGTGCCAGCAGCCAAATGGAACTAAACGAGCAGTACTTC.

In DNA, the CDR3 is TGTGCCAGCAGCTTAAGTGCGGTTCGCACAGATACGCAGTATTTT. Its translation: CASSLSAVRTDTQYF. The V call is TRBV7-6, the J call TRBJ2-3, with unresolved D. This CDR3 is built from 15 residues. CDR1 and CDR2 from the germline V gene are SGHVS and FNYEAQ. The V end lost 2 bases, the J end lost 1 base, and 10 bases lay between the germline ends.

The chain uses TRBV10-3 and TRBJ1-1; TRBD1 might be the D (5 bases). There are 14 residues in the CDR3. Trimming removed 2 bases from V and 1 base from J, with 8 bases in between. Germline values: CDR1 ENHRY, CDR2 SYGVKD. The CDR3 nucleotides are TGTGCCATCAGTGAGGGGCAGGGGAACACTGAAGCTTTCTTT. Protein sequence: CAISEGQGNTEAFF.

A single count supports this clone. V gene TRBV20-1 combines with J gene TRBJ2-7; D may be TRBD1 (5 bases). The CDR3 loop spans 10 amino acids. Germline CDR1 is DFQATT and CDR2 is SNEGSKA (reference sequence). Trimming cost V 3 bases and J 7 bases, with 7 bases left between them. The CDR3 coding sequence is TGCAGTGCTAGCAGGGTGGAGCAGTACTTC. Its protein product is CSASRVEQYF.

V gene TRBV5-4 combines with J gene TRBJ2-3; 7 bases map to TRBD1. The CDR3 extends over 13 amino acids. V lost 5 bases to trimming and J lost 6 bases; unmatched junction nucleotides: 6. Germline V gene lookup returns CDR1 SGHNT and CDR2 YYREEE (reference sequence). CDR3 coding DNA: TGTGCCAGCAGTTCGACAGGGAGCGATACGCAGTATTTT. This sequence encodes CASSSTGSDTQYF.

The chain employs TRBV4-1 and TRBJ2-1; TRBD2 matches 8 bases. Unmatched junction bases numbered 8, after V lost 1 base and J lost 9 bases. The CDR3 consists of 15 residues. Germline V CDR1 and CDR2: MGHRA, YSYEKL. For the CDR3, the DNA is TGCGCCAGCAGCCAAGGGGGGACTAGTCTCTCTGAGCAGTTCTTC. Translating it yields CASSQGGTSLSEQFF.

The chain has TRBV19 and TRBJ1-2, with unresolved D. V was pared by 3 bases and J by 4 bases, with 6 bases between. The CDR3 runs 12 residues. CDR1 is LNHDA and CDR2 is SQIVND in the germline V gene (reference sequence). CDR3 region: CASSMTGYGYTF. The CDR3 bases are TGTGCCAGTAGTATGACTGGCTATGGCTACACCTTC.